Below, 32 T cell receptor beta chains from the same sample are listed, as sequenced in a study of vaccination effects on CD4 cells after COVID-19. Only in-frame clones appear in the TCRdb table, and some are missing; sequencing was by immunoSEQ multiplex PCR. The data contain approximately 40,000 clones, under 75% of them singletons. For these receptors, no antigen is known. Antigen-specific CD4+ T cells were expanded (with viral peptide pools) by the ViraFEST assay ahead of sequencing. The culture ran for about 11 days, and then CD4+ T cells were isolated. Vaccinated participants had no history of SARS-CoV-2 infection and tested negative for nucleocapsid antibodies. The sample in question was CD4+ T cells from PBMCs cultured with SARS-CoV-2 spike peptides, obtained before COVID-19 vaccination. These receptors were taken from a human donor who received a COVID-19 vaccine.

This clone was seen more than once but under ten times. The chain recombines TRBV29-1 with TRBJ1-1; TRBD1 is a possible D gene (6 bases). There are 13 residues in the CDR3. V dropped 6 bases and J dropped 1 base, with 12 bases sitting between them. The germline gives CDR1 SQVTM, CDR2 ANQGSEA. The CDR3 region has the DNA TGCAGCGTAATCCTGGACAGGAACACTGAAGCTTTCTTT. This gives the protein CSVILDRNTEAFF.

The J gene is TRBJ1-2, the V gene TRBV10-3, with D unresolved. Germline V gene lookup returns CDR1 ENHRY and CDR2 SYGVKD. The V gene lost 6 bases and the J gene lost 6 bases, with 8 bases spanning the gap. The CDR3 totals 11 residues. The CDR3 DNA reads TGTGCCATCAGGCAATCCCATGGCTACACCTTC. It codes for CAIRQSHGYTF.

The CDR3 DNA reads TGTGCCAGCCACAGGCTGATGAACACTGAAGCTTTCTTT. It encodes CASHRLMNTEAFF. The genes are TRBV7-2 and TRBJ1-1; TRBD1 is a possible D gene (5 bases). CDR3 size: 13 residues. With 8 bases removed from V and 0 bases from J, the gap between germline ends came to 10 bases. The germline CDR1 and CDR2 sequences are SGHTA and FQGNSA. Using reference TRBV7-2 and TRBJ1-1 for the parts outside the CDR3, the full variable domain is GAGVSQSPSNKVTEKGKDVELRCDPISGHTALYWYRQSLGQGLEFLIYFQGNSAPDKSGLPSDRFSAERTGGSVSTLTIQRTQQEDSAVYLCASHRLMNTEAFFGQGTRLTVV.

The CDR3 spells CSVAGAGFGQPQHF. The CDR3 nucleotides read TGCAGCGTTGCTGGGGCAGGGTTCGGTCAGCCCCAGCATTTT. The chain is built from TRBV29-1 and TRBJ1-5; D may be TRBD1 (5 bases). The CDR3 extends over 14 amino acids. CDR1 SQVTM and CDR2 ANQGSEA come from the germline V gene. Trimming took 4 bases from V and 6 from J, leaving 16 bases between them.

The gene calls are TRBV7-2 and TRBJ2-7; possible D gene TRBD1, 5 bases. Germline CDR1 reads SGHTA; CDR2 reads FQGNSA. This CDR3 is built from 13 residues. Trimming cost V 4 bases and J 2 bases, with 9 bases left between them. CDR3 amino acids: CASSYGHPYEQYF. The CDR3 DNA is TGTGCCAGCAGCTATGGACACCCCTACGAGCAGTACTTC.

V usage is TRBV5-1 and J usage is TRBJ2-2, with TRBD1 matching over 9 bases. The CDR3 sequence is 15 residues long. Germline CDR1 reads SGHRS; CDR2 reads YFSETQ. The trim removed 7 bases at V and 2 bases at J, leaving 6 bases unmatched. CDR3 nucleotide sequence: TGCGCCAGCCGGGGACAGGGTCTTAACACCGGGGAGCTGTTTTTT. Its translation: CASRGQGLNTGELFF.

The V and J genes are TRBV7-9 and TRBJ2-3; no definite D call. Germline CDR1 reads SEHNR; CDR2 reads FQNEAQ (reference sequence). This CDR3 region has 15 residues. The V end lost 2 bases, the J end lost 2 bases, and 11 bases lay between the germline ends. CDR3 sequence (DNA): TGTGCCAGCAGCTTACTTCTTGGGGACACAGATACGCAGTATTTT. Translated, it gives CASSLLLGDTDTQYF. Full variable domain (rest looked up from reference TRBV7-9 and TRBJ2-3): DTGVSQNPRHKITKRGQNVTFRCDPISEHNRLYWYRQTLGQGPEFLTYFQNEAQLEKSRLLSDRFSAERPKGSFSTLEIQRTEQGDSAMYLCASSLLLGDTDTQYFGPGTRLTVL.

This clone was recorded once. The chain combines TRBV29-1 with TRBJ2-2, with a possible D match to TRBD1 (7 bases). Per the germline V gene, CDR1 is SQVTM and CDR2 is ANQGSEA. The CDR3 consists of 13 residues. Trimming cost V 7 bases and J 2 bases, with 11 bases left between them. In nucleotides, the CDR3 is TGCAGCGCCAGGGGGGTAAACACCGGGGAGCTGTTTTTT. Encoded protein: CSARGVNTGELFF.

The chain links TRBV24-1 to TRBJ2-1; the match to TRBD2 covers 11 bases. The germline CDR1 and CDR2 sequences are KGHDR and SFDVKD. CDR3 length equals 17 residues. J gave up 0 bases and V 5 bases, and 5 bases lay outside the gene matches. CDR3 bases: TGTGCCACCAGTGGTCGGGGACTAGCGGACTCCTACAATGAGCAGTTCTTC. Its protein product is CATSGRGLADSYNEQFF.

The chain combines TRBV7-3 with TRBJ1-1; D gene ambiguous. Trimming took 0 bases from V and 3 from J, leaving 5 bases between them. Germline CDR1 and CDR2: SGHTA and FQGTGA. The CDR3 covers 13 residues. The CDR3: CASSLTEDTEAFF. In DNA form, the CDR3 reads TGTGCCAGCAGCTTAACCGAGGACACTGAAGCTTTCTTT. Looking up the rest from reference TRBV7-3 and TRBJ1-1 gives the full variable domain: GAGVSQTPSNKVTEKGKYVELRCDPISGHTALYWYRQSLGQGPEFLIYFQGTGAADDSGLPNDRFFAVRPEGSVSTLKIQRTERGDSAVYLCASSLTEDTEAFFGQGTRLTVV.

This clone was found once. The chain links TRBV14 to TRBJ1-5; D is ambiguous. This CDR3 spans 13 amino acids. Germline V gene sequence: CDR1 SGHDN, CDR2 FVKESK. Trimming shortened V by 4 bases and J by 6 bases, and 10 bases separated the two germline ends. CDR3 sequence reads: CASSPSPRQPQHF. As DNA, the CDR3 is TGTGCCAGCAGCCCCTCCCCCCGTCAGCCCCAGCATTTT.

This clone turned up a few times. The chain joins TRBV5-1 to TRBJ1-1; no clear D. Trimming took 1 base from V and 4 from J, leaving 11 bases between them. CDR1 is SGHRS, CDR2 YFSETQ, per germline. This CDR3 spans 14 amino acids. CDR3: CASSLNAFGTEAFF. CDR3 bases: TGCGCCAGCAGCTTGAACGCGTTCGGCACTGAAGCTTTCTTT. The complete variable domain, with remaining parts taken from reference TRBV5-1 and TRBJ1-1, reads KAGVTQTPRYLIKTRGQQVTLSCSPISGHRSVSWYQQTPGQGLQFLFEYFSETQRNKGNFPGRFSGRQFSNSRSEMNVSTLELGDSALYLCASSLNAFGTEAFFGQGTRLTVV.

There are a few counts of this clone. The CDR3 spells CASSMRGISNQPQHF. DNA of the CDR3: TGTGCCAGTAGTATGAGGGGTATTAGCAATCAGCCCCAGCATTTT. V gene TRBV19 combines with J gene TRBJ1-5, with D possibly matching TRBD1 (5 bases). Germline CDR1 LNHDA, CDR2 SQIVND (reference sequence). There are 15 residues in the CDR3. Trimming removed 3 bases from V and 0 bases from J, with 9 bases in between.

This sequence joins TRBV12-2 and TRBJ2-6. TRBV12-2 is noted as a pseudogene. CDR3 length: 20 residues. The chain's CDR3 is CASRLARTVGDSSGANVLTF. For the CDR3, the DNA is TGTGCAAGTCGCTTAGCCAGGACCGTTGGGGATAGTTCTGGGGCCAACGTCCTGACTTTC.

This clone was observed a handful of times. The chain carries TRBV4-3 and TRBJ1-2; D remains ambiguous. The germline V gene has CDR1 LGHNA and CDR2 YSLEER. V was pared by 0 bases and J by 4 bases, with 3 bases between. This CDR3 contains 12 residues. CDR3 loop: CASSQDGYGYTF. In DNA, the CDR3 is TGCGCCAGCAGCCAAGATGGCTATGGCTACACCTTC.

The rearrangement joins TRBV30 to TRBJ1-2, with TRBD1 identical over 9 bases. CDR1 and CDR2 (germline): GTSNPN, SVGIG (reference sequence). Trimming at V came to 2 bases and at J to 4 bases, leaving 2 bases not matched to a gene. This CDR3 contains 13 residues. The CDR3 coding sequence is TGTGCCTGGAGTACAGGGGGCGCCTATGGCTACACCTTC. It translates to CAWSTGGAYGYTF. Drawing the rest from reference TRBV30 and TRBJ1-2, the complete variable domain is SQTIHQWPATLVQPVGSPLSLECTVEGTSNPNLYWYRQAAGRGLQLLFYSVGIGQISSEVPQNLSASRPQDRQFILSSKKLLLSDSGFYLCAWSTGGAYGYTFGSGTRLTVV.

This chain links TRBV7-9 with TRBJ1-1; D is undetermined. Trimming stripped 1 base from V and 1 base from J, with 7 bases between. This CDR3 region has 14 residues. CDR1 is SEHNR and CDR2 is FQNEAQ in the germline V gene (reference sequence). CDR3: CASSLVSGNTEAFF. CDR3 bases: TGTGCCAGCAGCTTAGTTTCGGGGAACACTGAAGCTTTCTTT.

This clone was counted a few times. This chain connects TRBV30 to TRBJ1-1; D possibly corresponds to TRBD1 (5 bases). The CDR3 totals 13 residues. V was shortened by 4 bases and J by 5 bases, with 14 bases between the two germline ends. The germline V gene encodes CDR1 GTSNPN and CDR2 SVGIG (reference sequence). In nucleotides, the CDR3 is TGTGCCTGGACTAGGGGAATGTGGACTGAAGCTTTCTTT. Translation: CAWTRGMWTEAFF.

The CDR3 sequence is CATLRGTSGRYKGNNEQFF. Here the CDR3 DNA reads TGTGCCACCCTGAGGGGGACAAGCGGCCGGTATAAGGGAAACAATGAGCAGTTCTTC. V usage is TRBV2 and J usage is TRBJ2-1, with D maybe TRBD1 (6 bases). The V gene's germline CDR1 is SNHLY and CDR2 FYNNEI. V lost 10 bases and J 5 bases, leaving 33 bases between the germline ends. The CDR3 is 19 amino acids. Supplemented by reference TRBV2 and TRBJ2-1, the full variable domain reads EPEVTQTPSHQVTQMGQEVILRCVPISNHLYFYWYRQILGQKVEFLVSFYNNEISEKSEIFDDQFSVERPDGSNFTLKIRSTKLEDSAMYFCATLRGTSGRYKGNNEQFFGPGTRLTVL.

The chain's CDR3 is CASSELNTEAFF. The CDR3 DNA reads as TGTGCCAGCAGTGAATTGAACACTGAAGCTTTCTTT. V usage is TRBV2 and J usage is TRBJ1-1; D remains unclear. The germline V and J ends were trimmed by 2 bases and 0 bases, with 1 base remaining between them. The CDR3 spans 12 residues. CDR1 and CDR2 (germline): SNHLY, FYNNEI.

J is TRBJ2-7 and V is TRBV24-1; 10 nucleotides align to TRBD1. Germline CDR1 reads KGHDR; CDR2 reads SFDVKD. The CDR3 is made up of 16 amino acids. V lost 3 bases to trimming and J lost 2 bases; unmatched junction nucleotides: 6. CDR3 nucleotide sequence: TGTGCCACCAGTGATCCCGGGACAGGGGCTCCCTACGAGCAGTACTTC. Translated: CATSDPGTGAPYEQYF.

V is TRBV7-9 and J is TRBJ2-1; 9 nucleotides line up with TRBD1. The CDR3 has 15 amino acids. V shed 6 bases, J shed 3 bases, and the junction held 6 bases outside the gene matches. CDR1 and CDR2 from the germline V gene are SEHNR and FQNEAQ (reference sequence). Here the CDR3 DNA reads TGTGCCAGCAGGCAGACAGGGGGGCTCTACAATGAGCAGTTCTTC. It codes for CASRQTGGLYNEQFF. The full variable domain, its missing parts supplied by reference TRBV7-9 and TRBJ2-1, is DTGVSQNPRHKITKRGQNVTFRCDPISEHNRLYWYRQTLGQGPEFLTYFQNEAQLEKSRLLSDRFSAERPKGSFSTLEIQRTEQGDSAMYLCASRQTGGLYNEQFFGPGTRLTVL.

V gene TRBV4-2 combines with J gene TRBJ1-6, with a possible D match to TRBD1 (6 bases). Per germline, CDR1 LGHNA and CDR2 YNFKEQ. CDR3 length equals 16 residues. The V end was cut by 1 base, the J end by 6 bases, with 13 bases between. The CDR3 reads CASSQGYRVSNSPLHF. The DNA for the CDR3 is TGTGCCAGCAGCCAAGGGTACAGGGTATCTAATTCACCCCTCCACTTT.

This clone was observed a few times. The CDR3 nucleotides are TGTGCCATCGGGTTAAACAGGAATGAAGCTTTCTTT. It translates to CAIGLNRNEAFF. The chain recombines TRBV10-3 with TRBJ1-1, with D perhaps TRBD1 (5 bases). CDR3 length equals 12 residues. Trimming pared 8 bases from V and 7 bases from J, leaving 14 bases between. CDR1 is ENHRY, CDR2 SYGVKD, per germline.

V usage is TRBV4-1 and J usage is TRBJ1-6; the D gene is possibly TRBD1 (6 bases). The CDR3 loop spans 14 amino acids. Germline CDR1 and CDR2: MGHRA and YSYEKL. Trimming cost V 6 bases and J 10 bases, with 16 bases left between them. This chain's CDR3 is CASSRLKGESPLHF. CDR3 sequence (DNA): TGCGCCAGCAGTCGACTTAAGGGGGAGTCACCCCTCCACTTT.

This sequence joins TRBV7-8 and TRBJ2-7; a possible D gene is TRBD2 (6 bases). Between the trimmed V and J ends, which lost 2 bases and 0 bases, there was a span of 11 bases. This CDR3 spans 15 amino acids. Looked up from germline, CDR1 is SGHVS and CDR2 is FQNEAQ. CDR3 DNA: TGTGCCAGCAGCTTAATTCCGCGGGGCTCCTACGAGCAGTACTTC. Translation: CASSLIPRGSYEQYF.

The chain has TRBV5-1 and TRBJ1-2; TRBD1 matches 12 bases. The V gene end was trimmed by 4 bases and the J gene end by 7 bases; junction bases not matched to a gene: 5. The germline V gene has CDR1 SGHRS and CDR2 YFSETQ. The CDR3 contains 14 residues. The CDR3: CASSQGQGAGGYTF. In DNA, the CDR3 is TGCGCCAGCAGCCAGGGACAGGGGGCTGGTGGCTACACCTTC.

This chain joins TRBV3-1 (or the pseudogene TRBV3-2) and TRBJ1-4; the D gene is possibly TRBD1 (5 bases). Germline CDR1 reads LGHDT; CDR2 reads YNNKEL (reference sequence). V was shortened by 4 bases and J by 7 bases, with 16 bases between the two germline ends. The CDR3 totals 15 residues. CDR3 DNA sequence: TGTGCCAGCAGCCCAGAGGGGACGGGGGGTGAAAAACTGTTTTTT. As protein: CASSPEGTGGEKLFF.

J is TRBJ1-4 and V is TRBV2; D unresolved. The CDR3 spans 13 residues. CDR1 and CDR2 from the germline V gene are SNHLY and FYNNEI. Trimming removed 11 bases from V and 0 bases from J, with 10 bases in between. The DNA of the CDR3 is TGTGCCGGCATTCGTTCAACTAATGAAAAACTGTTTTTT. It encodes CAGIRSTNEKLFF.

This clone was observed a single time. The chain couples TRBV4-3 to TRBJ2-3, with a possible D match to TRBD2 (6 bases). Trimming removed 0 bases at V and 4 bases at J, with 14 bases between. This CDR3 is built from 16 residues. From germline, CDR1 is LGHNA and CDR2 YSLEER. The CDR3, as DNA: TGCGCCAGCAGCCAAGATGGGGGGATGGCTGCAGATACGCAGTATTTT. Encoded protein: CASSQDGGMAADTQYF.

The chain links TRBV3-1 (or the pseudogene TRBV3-2) to TRBJ1-4, with D possibly being TRBD1 (5 bases). V shed 3 bases and J shed 8 bases, with 13 bases lying between them. The germline V gene has CDR1 LGHDT and CDR2 YNNKEL (reference sequence). This CDR3 comprises 14 residues. The CDR3 sequence is CASSQGPKEEKLFF. The CDR3 bases are TGTGCCAGCAGCCAGGGACCCAAAGAGGAAAAACTGTTTTTT.

The chain has TRBV28 and TRBJ2-4; 13 positions agree with TRBD2. Germline V gene data show CDR1 as MDHEN and CDR2 as SYDVKM. The CDR3 is 18 residues long. Trimming at V came to 2 bases and at J to 3 bases, leaving 7 bases not matched to a gene. The CDR3, as DNA: TGTGCCAGCAGTTTAGGACTAGCGGGAGACTGGGTCAAAAACATTCAGTACTTC. Translating it yields CASSLGLAGDWVKNIQYF.